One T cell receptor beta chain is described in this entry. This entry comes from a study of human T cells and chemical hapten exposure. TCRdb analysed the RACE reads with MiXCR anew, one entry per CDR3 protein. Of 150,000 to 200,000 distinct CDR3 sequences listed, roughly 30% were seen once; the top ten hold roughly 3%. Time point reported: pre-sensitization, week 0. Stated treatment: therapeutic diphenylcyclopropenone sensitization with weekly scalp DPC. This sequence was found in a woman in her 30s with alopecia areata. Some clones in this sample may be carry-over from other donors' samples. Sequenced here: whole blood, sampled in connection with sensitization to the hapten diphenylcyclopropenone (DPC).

This CDR3 reads CSVGQGAYGYTF. The CDR3 DNA reads TGCAGCGTGGGGCAGGGGGCCTATGGCTACACCTTC. This chain links TRBV29-1 with TRBJ1-2; 8 bases map to TRBD1. The ends lost 6 bases at V and 4 bases at J; junction bases unmatched: 4. The length of the CDR3 is 12 residues. Germline lookup yields CDR1 SQVTM and CDR2 ANQGSEA. The full variable domain, with the rest looked up from reference TRBV29-1 and TRBJ1-2, is SAVISQKPSRDICQRGTSLTIQCQVDSQVTMMFWYRQQPGQSLTLIATANQGSEATYESGFVIDKFPISRPNLTFSTLTVSNMSPEDSSIYLCSVGQGAYGYTFGSGTRLTVV.